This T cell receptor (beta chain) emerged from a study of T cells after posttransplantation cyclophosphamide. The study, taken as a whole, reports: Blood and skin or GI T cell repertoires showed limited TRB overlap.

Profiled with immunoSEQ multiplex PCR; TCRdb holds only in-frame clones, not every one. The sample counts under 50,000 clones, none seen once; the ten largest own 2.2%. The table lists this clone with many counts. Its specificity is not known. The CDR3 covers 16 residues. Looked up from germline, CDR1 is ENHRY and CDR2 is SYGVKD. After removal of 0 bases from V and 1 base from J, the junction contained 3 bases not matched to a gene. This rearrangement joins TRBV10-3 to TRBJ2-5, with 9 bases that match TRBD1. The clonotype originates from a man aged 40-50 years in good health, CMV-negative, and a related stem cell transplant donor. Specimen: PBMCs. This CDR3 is CAISESGQGGQETQYF. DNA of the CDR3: TGTGCCATCAGTGAGTCGGGACAGGGTGGCCAAGAGACCCAGTACTTC.